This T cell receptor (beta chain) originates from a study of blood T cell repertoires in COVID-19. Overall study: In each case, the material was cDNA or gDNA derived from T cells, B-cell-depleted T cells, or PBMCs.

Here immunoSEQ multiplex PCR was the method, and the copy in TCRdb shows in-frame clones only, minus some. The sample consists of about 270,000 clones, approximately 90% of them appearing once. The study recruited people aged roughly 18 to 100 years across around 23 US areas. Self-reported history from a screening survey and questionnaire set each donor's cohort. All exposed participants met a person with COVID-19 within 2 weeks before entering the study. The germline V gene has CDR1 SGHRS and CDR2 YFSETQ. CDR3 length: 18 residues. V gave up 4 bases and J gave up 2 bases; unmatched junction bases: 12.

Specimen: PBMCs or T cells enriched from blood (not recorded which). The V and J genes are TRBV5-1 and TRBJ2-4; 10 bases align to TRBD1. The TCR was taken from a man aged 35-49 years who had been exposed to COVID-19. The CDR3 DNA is TGCGCCAGCAGCCTAGGGGACAGGGGCGCCACAACCAAAAACATTCAGTACTTC. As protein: CASSLGDRGATTKNIQYF.